This T cell receptor (beta chain) was found in a study of T cell responses to AZD1222 COVID-19 vaccine. General study results and limits: It was only a handful of AZD1222 recipients who were seropositive at baseline.

The CDR3 has 16 residues. Trimming removed 1 base at V and 0 bases at J, with 10 bases between. CDR1 and CDR2 from the germline V gene are MDHEN and SYDVKM. This table comes from immunoSEQ multiplex PCR, and its TCRdb copy is limited to in-frame clones, with some not included. The table shows some 200,000 clones, with about 95% occurring only once. In regard to this clone: What it binds is unknown.

The clonotype comes from an adult who received the MenACWY meningococcal vaccine as a control. The sample was peripheral blood, taken 28 days after the second dose of the MenACWY control vaccine. V gene TRBV28 combines with J gene TRBJ2-4; D not resolved. The CDR3 bases are TGTGCCAGCAGTTTATTTACTTCCTTAGCCAAAAACATTCAGTACTTC. Residues: CASSLFTSLAKNIQYF.